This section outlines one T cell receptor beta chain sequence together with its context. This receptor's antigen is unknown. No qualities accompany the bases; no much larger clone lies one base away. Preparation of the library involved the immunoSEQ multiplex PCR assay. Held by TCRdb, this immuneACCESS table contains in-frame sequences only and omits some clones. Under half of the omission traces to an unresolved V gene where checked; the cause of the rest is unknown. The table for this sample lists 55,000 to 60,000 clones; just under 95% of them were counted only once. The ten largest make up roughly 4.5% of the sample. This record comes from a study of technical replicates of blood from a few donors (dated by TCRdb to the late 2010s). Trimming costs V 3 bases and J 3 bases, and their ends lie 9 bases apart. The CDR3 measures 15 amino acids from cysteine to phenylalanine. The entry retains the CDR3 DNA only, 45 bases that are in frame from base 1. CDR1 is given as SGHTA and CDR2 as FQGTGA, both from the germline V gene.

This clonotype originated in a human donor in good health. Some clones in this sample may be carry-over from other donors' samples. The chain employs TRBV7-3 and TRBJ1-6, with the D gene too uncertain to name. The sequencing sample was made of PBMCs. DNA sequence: TGTGCCAGCAGCTTGACGGGAGTCTATAATTCACCCCTCCACTTT. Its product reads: CASSLTGVYNSPLHF.